The count of the clone carrying this TCR beta chain is one. The CDR3 spans 16 residues. The germline V gene encodes CDR1 LGHNA and CDR2 YSLEER. The germline V and J ends were trimmed by 0 bases and 3 bases, with 11 bases remaining between them. This entry is derived from a study of blood T cell repertoires in COVID-19. Study-level information: T cells, B-cell-depleted T cells, or PBMCs supplied cDNA or gDNA.

Clones were sequenced by immunoSEQ multiplex PCR, and TCRdb holds only the in-frame ones, with some missing. The profile shows about 130,000 clones, about 80% of them singletons. The sample comprised peripheral blood. The sequence was collected from a man aged 35 to 55 with active or convalescent COVID-19. The chain combines TRBV4-3 with TRBJ1-4; D ambiguous. The CDR3 region has the DNA TGCGCCAGCAGCCAAGATTTGCGGTCGGCTAATGAAAAACTGTTTTTT. This sequence encodes CASSQDLRSANEKLFF.